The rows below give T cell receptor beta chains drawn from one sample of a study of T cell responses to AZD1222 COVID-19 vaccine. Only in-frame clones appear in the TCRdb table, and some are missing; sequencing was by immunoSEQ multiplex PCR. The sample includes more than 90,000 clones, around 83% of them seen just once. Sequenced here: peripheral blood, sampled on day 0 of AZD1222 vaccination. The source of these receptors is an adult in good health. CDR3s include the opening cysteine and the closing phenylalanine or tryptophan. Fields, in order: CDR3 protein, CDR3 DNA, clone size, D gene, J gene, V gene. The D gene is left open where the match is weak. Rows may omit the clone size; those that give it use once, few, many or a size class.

cdr3_aa: CASSLDGREGEDTQYF
cdr3_nt: TGTGCCAGCAGCTTAGATGGGAGGGAGGGGGAAGATACGCAGTATTTT
clone_size: NA
d_call: NA
j_call: TRBJ2-3
v_call: TRBV11-3

cdr3_aa: CASSNGGALLAKNIQYF
cdr3_nt: TGTGCCAGCAGCAACGGGGGGGCACTGCTAGCCAAAAACATTCAGTACTTC
clone_size: few
d_call: NA
j_call: TRBJ2-4
v_call: TRBV21-1

cdr3_aa: CASSLLATSSYEQYF
cdr3_nt: TGTGCCAGCAGTTTATTGGCCACTAGCTCCTACGAGCAGTACTTC
clone_size: NA
d_call: NA
j_call: TRBJ2-7
v_call: TRBV28

cdr3_aa: CATSDKGVYSNQLQHF
cdr3_nt: TGTGCCACCAGTGATAAGGGAGTTTATAGCAATCAGCTCCAGCATTTT
clone_size: NA
d_call: NA
j_call: TRBJ1-5
v_call: TRBV24-1

cdr3_aa: CASSPGLATDTQYF
cdr3_nt: TGTGCCAGCAGCCCCGGACTAGCGACAGATACGCAGTATTTT
clone_size: NA
d_call: TRBD2
j_call: TRBJ2-3
v_call: TRBV7-3

cdr3_aa: CASSRTRGGRRTEAFF
cdr3_nt: TGCGCCAGCTCCCGAACCAGGGGAGGCCGCAGGACTGAAGCTTTCTTT
clone_size: NA
d_call: NA
j_call: TRBJ1-1
v_call: TRBV10-1

cdr3_aa: CASSSTSGVDTDTQYF
cdr3_nt: TGTGCCAGCAGCTCGACTAGCGGGGTCGACACAGATACGCAGTATTTT
clone_size: once
d_call: TRBD2
j_call: TRBJ2-3
v_call: TRBV7-9

cdr3_aa: CASSPPGVPTVVF
cdr3_nt: TGTGCCAGCTCACCACCGGGAGTCCCCACCGTAGTCTTC
clone_size: NA
d_call: NA
j_call: TRBJ1-2
v_call: TRBV18

cdr3_aa: CASSVPGANVLTF
cdr3_nt: TGTGCCAGCAGCGTACCTGGGGCCAACGTCCTGACTTTC
clone_size: NA
d_call: NA
j_call: TRBJ2-6
v_call: TRBV9

cdr3_aa: CASSSVRDPYEQYF
cdr3_nt: TGCGCCAGCAGCTCGGTCAGGGACCCCTACGAGCAGTACTTC
clone_size: NA
d_call: NA
j_call: TRBJ2-7
v_call: TRBV5-1

cdr3_aa: CASSDSRGRTEAFF
cdr3_nt: TGTGCCAGCAGTGACAGCAGAGGACGCACTGAAGCTTTCTTT
clone_size: NA
d_call: NA
j_call: TRBJ1-1
v_call: TRBV6-1

cdr3_aa: CASSQRTSGRAQETQYF
cdr3_nt: TGCGCCAGCAGCCAGAGGACTAGCGGGAGGGCTCAAGAGACCCAGTACTTC
clone_size: once
d_call: TRBD2
j_call: TRBJ2-5
v_call: TRBV5-1

cdr3_aa: CASSIYAGTGNNEQFF
cdr3_nt: TGTGCCAGTAGTATTTACGCCGGGACAGGTAACAATGAGCAGTTCTTC
clone_size: NA
d_call: TRBD1
j_call: TRBJ2-1
v_call: TRBV19

cdr3_aa: CASSESMGGYTF
cdr3_nt: TGTGCCAGCAGTGAGTCTATGGGTGGCTACACCTTC
clone_size: once
d_call: NA
j_call: TRBJ1-2
v_call: TRBV28

cdr3_aa: CASSISTGGFGEQYF
cdr3_nt: TGTGCCAGTAGTATATCTACCGGGGGCTTTGGGGAGCAGTACTTC
clone_size: NA
d_call: NA
j_call: TRBJ2-7
v_call: TRBV19